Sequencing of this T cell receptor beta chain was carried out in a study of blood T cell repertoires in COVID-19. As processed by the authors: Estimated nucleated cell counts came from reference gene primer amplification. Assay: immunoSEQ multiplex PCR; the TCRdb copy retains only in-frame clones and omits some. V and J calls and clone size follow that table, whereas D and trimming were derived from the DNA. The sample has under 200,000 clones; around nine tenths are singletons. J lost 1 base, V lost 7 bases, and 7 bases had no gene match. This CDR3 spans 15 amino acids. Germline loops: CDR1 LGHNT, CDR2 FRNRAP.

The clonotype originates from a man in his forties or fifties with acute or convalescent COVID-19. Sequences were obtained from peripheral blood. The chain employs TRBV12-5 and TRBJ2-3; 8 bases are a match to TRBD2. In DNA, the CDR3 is TGTGCTAGTGCCAAATCACTAGCGGGCACAGATACGCAGTATTTT. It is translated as CASAKSLAGTDTQYF. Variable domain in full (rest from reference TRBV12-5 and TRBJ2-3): DARVTQTPRHKVTEMGQEVTMRCQPILGHNTVFWYRQTMMQGLELLAYFRNRAPLDDSGMPKDRFSAEMPDATLATLKIQPSEPRDSAVYFCASAKSLAGTDTQYFGPGTRLTVL.